The sequence of this T cell receptor (beta chain) was determined in a study of cytomegalovirus exposure and HLA in healthy donors. Donors in the study were healthy people who gave bone marrow. Whole-study results and caveats: In a later analysis, TCR beta V- and J-gene trimming was associated with a missense DCLRE1C variant. Donors belonging to an Asian-associated ancestry cluster reportedly showed fewer N-insertions in productive TCRs than the approximately 700-donor mean, according to what a later analysis found. Sequencing likely produced, as an artifact, a cluster of highly shared sequence variants.

A note on this clone: Its antigen is still unknown.

The CDR3 contains 16 residues. Germline CDR1 and CDR2: SGHRS and YFSETQ. V shed 0 bases and J 5 bases; nucleotides not matched to a gene: 1. Both 60 Vbeta primers and 13 Jbeta primers went into the PCR. Repertoires were generated with immunoSEQ multiplex PCR, while TCRdb's copy carries only in-frame clones and drops some. The sample shows about 180,000 clones, roughly four fifths of them seen only once. The chain links TRBV5-1 to TRBJ2-2; 13 nucleotides line up with TRBD2. This TCR derives from a woman aged 45-59 years in good health and CMV-seronegative. The sample comprised PBMCs. This chain's CDR3 is CASSLGTSGSTGELFF. CDR3 coding DNA: TGCGCCAGCAGCTTGGGGACTAGCGGGAGTACCGGGGAGCTGTTTTTT.